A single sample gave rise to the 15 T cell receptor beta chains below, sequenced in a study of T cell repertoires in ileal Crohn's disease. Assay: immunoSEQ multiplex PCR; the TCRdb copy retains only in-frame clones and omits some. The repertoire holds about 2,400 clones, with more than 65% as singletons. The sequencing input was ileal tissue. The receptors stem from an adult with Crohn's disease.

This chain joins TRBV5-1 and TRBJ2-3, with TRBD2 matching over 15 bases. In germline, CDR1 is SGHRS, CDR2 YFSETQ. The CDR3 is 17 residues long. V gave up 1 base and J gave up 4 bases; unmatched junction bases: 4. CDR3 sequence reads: CASSLSRTSGGADTQYF. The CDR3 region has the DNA TGCGCCAGCAGCTTGAGCCGGACTAGCGGGGGGGCAGATACGCAGTATTTT.

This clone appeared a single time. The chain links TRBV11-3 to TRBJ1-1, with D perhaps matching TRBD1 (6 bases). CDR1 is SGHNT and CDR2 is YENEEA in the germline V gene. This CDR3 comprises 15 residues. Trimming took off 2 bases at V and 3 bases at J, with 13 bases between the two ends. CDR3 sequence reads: CASSLHGGADTEAFF. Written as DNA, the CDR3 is TGTGCCAGCAGCTTACATGGGGGCGCCGACACTGAAGCTTTCTTT.

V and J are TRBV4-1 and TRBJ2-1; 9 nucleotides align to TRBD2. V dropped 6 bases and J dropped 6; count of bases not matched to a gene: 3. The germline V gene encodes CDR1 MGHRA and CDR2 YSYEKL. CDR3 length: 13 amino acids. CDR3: CASRTSGINEQFF. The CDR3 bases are TGCGCCAGCAGGACTAGCGGTATCAATGAGCAGTTCTTC.

CDR3 nucleotide sequence: TGTGCCAGCAGTATTACAGGGGCGAATGGAAACACCATATATTTT. It specifies CASSITGANGNTIYF. V is TRBV2 and J is TRBJ1-3, with 7 bases fitting TRBD1. The V gene's germline CDR1 is SNHLY and CDR2 FYNNEI. This CDR3 spans 15 amino acids. Trimming cost V 5 bases and J 3 bases; bases outside gene matches: 7.

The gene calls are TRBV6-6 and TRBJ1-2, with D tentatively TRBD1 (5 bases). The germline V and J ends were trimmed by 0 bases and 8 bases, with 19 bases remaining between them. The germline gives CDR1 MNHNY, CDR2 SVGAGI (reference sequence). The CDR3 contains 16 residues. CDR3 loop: CASSYSGVGSVEGYTF. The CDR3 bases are TGTGCCAGCAGTTACTCAGGGGTAGGATCAGTGGAGGGCTACACCTTC.

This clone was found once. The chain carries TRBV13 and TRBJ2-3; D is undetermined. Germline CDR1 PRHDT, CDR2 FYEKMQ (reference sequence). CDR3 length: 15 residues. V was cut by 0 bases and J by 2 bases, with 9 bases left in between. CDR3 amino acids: CASSLGGSFTDTQYF. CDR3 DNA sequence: TGTGCCAGCAGCTTAGGCGGTAGTTTCACAGATACGCAGTATTTT.

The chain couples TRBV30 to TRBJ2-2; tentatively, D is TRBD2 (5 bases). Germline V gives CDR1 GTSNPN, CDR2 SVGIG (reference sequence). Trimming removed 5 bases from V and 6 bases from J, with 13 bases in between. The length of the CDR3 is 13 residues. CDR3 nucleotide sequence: TGTGCCTGGGATTACCTGAGGGCCGGGGAGCTGTTTTTT. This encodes CAWDYLRAGELFF.

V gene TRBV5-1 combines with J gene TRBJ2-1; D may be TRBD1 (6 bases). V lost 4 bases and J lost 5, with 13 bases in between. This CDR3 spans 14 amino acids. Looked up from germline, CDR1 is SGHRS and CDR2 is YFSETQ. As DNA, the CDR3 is TGCGCCAGCAGCCAAGGGGACAAACACAATGAGCAGTTCTTC. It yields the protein CASSQGDKHNEQFF.

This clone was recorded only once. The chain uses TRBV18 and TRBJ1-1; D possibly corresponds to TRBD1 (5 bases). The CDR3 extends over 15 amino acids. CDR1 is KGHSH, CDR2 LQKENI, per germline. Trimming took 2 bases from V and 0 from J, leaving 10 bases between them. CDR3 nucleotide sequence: TGTGCCAGCTCACCAGATCCAGGGTTGAACACTGAAGCTTTCTTT. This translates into CASSPDPGLNTEAFF.

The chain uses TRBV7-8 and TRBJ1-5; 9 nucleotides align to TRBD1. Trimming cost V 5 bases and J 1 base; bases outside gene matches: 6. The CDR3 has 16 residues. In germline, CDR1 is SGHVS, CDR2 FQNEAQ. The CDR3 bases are TGTGCCAGCAGCCCGGGACAGGGCGACAGCAATCAGCCCCAGCATTTT. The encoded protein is CASSPGQGDSNQPQHF.

This chain's CDR3 is CASDDRAQETQYF. The CDR3, as DNA: TGTGCCAGCGACGACAGGGCCCAAGAGACCCAGTACTTC. This chain connects TRBV25-1 to TRBJ2-5; 7 nucleotides line up with TRBD1. The junction had 4 bases not matched to a gene; V was cut back by 8 bases and J by 1 base. The CDR3 extends over 13 amino acids. CDR1 and CDR2 (germline): MGHDK, SYGVNS.

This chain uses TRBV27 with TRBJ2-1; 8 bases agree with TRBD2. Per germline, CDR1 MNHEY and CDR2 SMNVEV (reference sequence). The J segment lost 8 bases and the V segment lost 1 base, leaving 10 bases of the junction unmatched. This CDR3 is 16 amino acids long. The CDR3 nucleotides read TGTGCCAGCAGTTTATTGGGGTTTAGCGGGAAGGATGAGCAGTTCTTC. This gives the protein CASSLLGFSGKDEQFF.

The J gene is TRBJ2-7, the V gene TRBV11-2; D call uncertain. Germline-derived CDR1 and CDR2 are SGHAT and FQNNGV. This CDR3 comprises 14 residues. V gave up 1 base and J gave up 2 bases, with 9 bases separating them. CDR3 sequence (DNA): TGTGCCAGCAGCTTAGGTGGCAGAACCTACGAGCAGTACTTC. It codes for CASSLGGRTYEQYF.

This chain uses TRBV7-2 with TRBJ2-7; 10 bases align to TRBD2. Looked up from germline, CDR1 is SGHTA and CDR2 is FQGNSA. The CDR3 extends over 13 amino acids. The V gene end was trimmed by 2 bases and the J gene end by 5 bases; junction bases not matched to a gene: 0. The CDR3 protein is CASSLLAGDEQYV. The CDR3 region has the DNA TGTGCCAGCAGCTTACTAGCGGGAGACGAGCAGTACGTC.

CDR3 region: CATERDANSPLHF. The CDR3 DNA sequence: TGTGCCACTGAGAGGGATGCGAATTCACCCCTCCACTTT. J is TRBJ1-6 and V is TRBV10-3; D gene uncertain. CDR3 length: 13 residues. V was trimmed by 10 bases and J by 7 bases, leaving 14 bases between them. Germline lookup yields CDR1 ENHRY and CDR2 SYGVKD.